This T cell receptor (beta chain) derives from a study of OX40 agonist ivuxolimab in advanced cancers. Study details: The mean age was approximately 60 years, ranging from 23 to 79, with about four fifths of participants male. Regarding the study as a whole: On average, a greater number of expanded clones characterised CD8+ T cells relative to CD4+.

Only in-frame clones appear in the TCRdb table, and some are missing; sequencing was by immunoSEQ multiplex PCR. This table has approximately 60,000 clones, around nine tenths appearing once. With 4 bases removed from V and 5 bases from J, the gap between germline ends came to 18 bases. The CDR3 totals 14 residues. Germline CDR1 SQVTM, CDR2 ANQGSEA. Comments on this clone: Its antigen remains unknown.

The sample consisted of CD4+ or CD8+ T cells sorted from blood, taken in a trial of the OX40 agonist ivuxolimab. This TCR derives from an adult with an advanced solid tumor such as melanoma, head and neck, liver or kidney cancer. The rearrangement joins TRBV29-1 to TRBJ2-7, with a possible D match to TRBD2 (5 bases). The CDR3 spells CSVARRAGLNEQYF. CDR3 in DNA: TGCAGCGTTGCGCGGCGGGCTGGCCTCAACGAGCAGTACTTC.